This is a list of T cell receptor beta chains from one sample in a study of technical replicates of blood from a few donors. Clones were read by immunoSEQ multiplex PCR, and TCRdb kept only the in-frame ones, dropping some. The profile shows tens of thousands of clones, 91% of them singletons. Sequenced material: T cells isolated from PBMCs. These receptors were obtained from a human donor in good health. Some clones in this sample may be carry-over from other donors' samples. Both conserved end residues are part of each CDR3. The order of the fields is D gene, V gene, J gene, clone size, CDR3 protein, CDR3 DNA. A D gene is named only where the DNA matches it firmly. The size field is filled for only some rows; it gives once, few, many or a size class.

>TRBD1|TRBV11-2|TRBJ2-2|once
CASSLRLTGTGELFF
TGTGCCAGCAGCCTCAGATTGACAGGGACCGGGGAGCTGTTTTTT
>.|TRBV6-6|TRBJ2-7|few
CASSPDPRLEQYF
TGTGCCAGCAGTCCCGACCCCAGGCTAGAGCAGTACTTC
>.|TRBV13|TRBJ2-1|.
CASSKRQSSYNEQFF
TGTGCCAGCAGCAAACGACAAAGCTCCTACAATGAGCAGTTCTTC
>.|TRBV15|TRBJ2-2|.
CATSSLGDTGELFF
TGTGCCACCAGCTCCCTAGGGGACACCGGGGAGCTGTTTTTT
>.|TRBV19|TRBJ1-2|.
CASSISYMAGIYGYTF
TGTGCCAGTAGTATTTCATATATGGCCGGGATCTATGGCTACACCTTC
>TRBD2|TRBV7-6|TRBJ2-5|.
CASSSGLAGEIGTQYF
TGTGCCAGCAGCTCCGGACTAGCGGGAGAAATTGGGACCCAGTACTTC
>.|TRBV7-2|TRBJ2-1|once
CASSLVQTHNEQFF
TGTGCCAGCAGCTTAGTACAAACGCATAATGAGCAGTTCTTC
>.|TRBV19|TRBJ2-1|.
CASSPAVSYNEQFF
TGTGCCAGTAGTCCCGCGGTCTCCTACAATGAGCAGTTCTTC
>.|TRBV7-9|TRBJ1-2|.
CASSRGAGIYGYTF
TGTGCCAGCAGCCGCGGCGCAGGGATCTATGGCTACACCTTC
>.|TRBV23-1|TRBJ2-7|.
CASSHQGIKSYEQYF
TGCGCCAGCAGTCATCAGGGGATAAAGTCCTACGAGCAGTACTTC
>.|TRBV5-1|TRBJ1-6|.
CASSLGLTYNSPLHF
TGCGCCAGCAGCTTGGGGCTTACCTATAATTCACCCCTCCACTTT
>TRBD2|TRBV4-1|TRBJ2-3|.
CASSPPGGRPTDTQYF
TGCGCCAGCAGCCCCCCGGGAGGGAGGCCCACAGATACGCAGTATTTT
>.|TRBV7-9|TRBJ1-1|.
CASSFGENTEAFF
TGTGCCAGCAGCTTCGGGGAGAACACTGAAGCTTTCTTT
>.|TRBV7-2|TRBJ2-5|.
CASSFGRGLQETQYF
TGTGCCAGCAGCTTCGGCAGGGGTCTCCAAGAGACCCAGTACTTC
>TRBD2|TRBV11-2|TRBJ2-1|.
CASSPRLAGFQDEQFF
TGTGCCAGCAGCCCGCGACTAGCGGGTTTTCAAGATGAGCAGTTCTTC
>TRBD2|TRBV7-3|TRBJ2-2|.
CASSYLSAGGTGELFF
TGTGCCAGCAGTTATTTATCAGCGGGAGGTACCGGGGAGCTGTTTTTT
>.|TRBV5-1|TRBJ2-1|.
CASRSDTYNEQFF
TGCGCCAGCAGATCGGACACGTACAATGAGCAGTTCTTC